This entry describes one T cell receptor (beta chain). No cognate antigen has been identified for it. No quality values exist for individual bases; no much larger clone is one base distant. From a lookup of the germline V gene, CDR1 and CDR2 are ENHRY and SYGVKD. The CDR3 goes from the cysteine to the phenylalanine over 13 residues. Left in the record is the CDR3 DNA by itself, 39 bases read in frame from the first base. V loses 2 bases, J loses 3 bases, and the germline ends lie 8 bases apart. The data are from a study of shared clonotypes between healthy human individuals (dated by TCRdb to the early 2020s). Some background on the complete study: The cohort included three men and a couple of women between 18 and 49 years of age. Per donor, three plates each were used for CD4 naive and CD4 memory, two for CD8 naive, and one for CD8 memory. To increase sequencing depth and limit assay-specific biases, different laboratories used diverse techniques to prepare libraries and sequence TCR repertoires. Between about 0.85 and 9.5 billion PBMCs per donor were obtained by leukapheresis. The study deeply sequenced blood TCR repertoires of about five healthy adults to estimate repertoire size and the extent of clonotype sharing between individuals. Results and caveats for the whole study, not just this receptor: Pairwise subsampling led to the expectation that sequencing depth would affect the degree of clonotype sharing among donors. Larger estimated clonotype richness was generally found for naive subsets than for memory subsets. The genetic and exposure-history diversity represented was limited by the small number of donors. About 4.5% of naive CD4, 3.5% of naive CD8, roughly 2.4% of memory CD4, and about 0.4% of memory CD8 clonotypes were shared across four donors. Compared with non-shared clonotypes, the clonotypes found in all four sorted-subset donors had higher generation probabilities. Incomplete sequencing was indicated by rarefaction of sorted-subset datasets, despite the large sequencing depth. Sampling was restricted to blood, and TCR repertoires in tissues likely differ from the TCR repertoires found in blood.

Using the deep immunoSEQ assay, TCR CDR3 regions were amplified from genomic DNA by multiplex PCR. Extracted genomic DNA from each cell subset was spread evenly across all wells of several immunoSEQ 96-well plates, with each plate serving as a replicate. For sorted subsets, each replicate PCR was loaded with about 0.2 ug genomic DNA, equivalent to 30,000 or so T cell genomes. Purified libraries were measured with a Qubit 3.0 fluorometer, size-checked on a Bioanalyzer 2100, and measured again with the KAPA Library Quantification kit. Every immunoSEQ 96-well plate was sequenced on a dedicated single-read 150-cycle Illumina NextSeq 550 flow cell. On the authors' methods: Because only junctional sequences without quality scores were contained in the immunoSEQ output, filtering matching that applied to full-length reads could not be performed. Sequences were annotated with PyIR, a Python wrapper for IgBLAST v1.9, and V/J genes and CDR3 were assigned using IMGT germline references. Reads were filtered out if the reads had weak V/J assignments (E-value above 1e-6), no CDR3, stop codons, out-of-frame junctions, or ambiguous translated residues. A V3J clonotype was defined by an identical inferred V gene, J gene, and CDR3 amino acid sequence. Percentage overlap between repertoires was computed as shared unique clonotypes divided by the size of the smaller repertoire. Richness of each repertoire was evaluated using RTK rarefaction, the Chao1 estimator, and Recon v2.1 estimates of unobserved clonotypes. Generation probabilities were computed with OLGA for all TCRbeta clonotypes obtained by the gDNA method from four donors. TCRdb provides this immuneACCESS table in a form limited to in-frame rearrangements. Some clones are lacking; in checked studies, under half of them reflect an unresolved V gene, and why the rest are absent is not known. V, J and clone size reflect that table, while D and trimming were determined from the DNA. Here the sample has some 240,000 clones; approximately 70% occur a single time. The ten largest clones add up to 11% of the sample.

The donors were healthy, HIV-negative adults with no recently reported acute infections or vaccinations. Every donor was a Caucasian adult residing in Nashville, Tennessee, USA. CD4+ T cells were enriched through magnetic negative selection, after which naive cells were positively selected on CD45RA and the remaining negative fraction served as the memory subset. Blood was collected by leukapheresis, and PBMCs were isolated by Ficoll-Histopaque density gradient centrifugation and then cryopreserved in liquid nitrogen vapor phase. Purity and quantity of every magnetically sorted T cell population were checked by analytical flow cytometry. From each sorted fraction, genomic DNA was isolated and quantified by UV absorbance on a Nanodrop 2000c.

Material for sequencing was memory CD4+ T cells sorted from blood. The cell subset or site label on this specimen signifies: CD45RA-negative fraction. The clonotype originates from a man under 40 in good health. In this chain, TRBV10-3 is recombined with TRBJ2-7, with a tentative D gene TRBD1 over 5 matching bases. CDR3 reads: CAISEPGIYEQYF. The DNA sequence is as follows: TGTGCCATCAGTGAGCCAGGGATCTACGAGCAGTACTTC.